This T cell receptor beta chain was recovered during a study of metastatic and nonmetastatic thyroid tumors. Study at large: Blood and tumor or nodule tissue repertoires from malignant and benign thyroid patients were compared.

Study results and caveats: Malignant thyroid tumors reportedly exceeded benign nodules significantly in TCR beta diversity, with the difference appearing in blood and tumor.

All patients reached thyroid surgery having received no treatment beforehand. MiXCR reprocessed the PCR reads for TCRdb. The sample has several thousand clones, approximately 15% seen once. This clone is judged medium-sized. Its antigen remains unknown. The sequence derives from a female donor with papillary thyroid cancer or a benign thyroid nodule (not recorded which). Some clones in this sample may be carry-over from other donors' samples. The material sequenced was blood.

The CDR3 reads CASSAGGSYEQYF. The CDR3 DNA sequence: TGCGCCAGCAGTGCAGGGGGCTCCTACGAGCAGTACTTC. The V gene is TRBV10-1, the J gene TRBJ2-7, with 7 bases identical to TRBD1. The CDR3 has 13 residues. V was pared by 4 bases and J by 0 bases, with 0 bases of the junction left unmatched. The V gene's germline CDR1 is WNHNN and CDR2 SYGVQD (reference sequence).